This TCR beta chain was sequenced in a study of beta chain features in type 1 diabetes. Study-level findings and limits: Within each of all four CD4+ subsets, Type 1 diabetes patients had TCRB CDR3s that were moderately but significantly shorter.

The study reverse transcribed the entire isolated RNA, so it sequenced expressed TCRB transcripts. The assay was immunoSEQ multiplex PCR, and TCRdb's table has in-frame clones only and misses some. The table shows 500,000 to 850,000 clones, with over 12% occurring only once. A note on this clone: Antigen specificity is unknown. At the DNA level, this CDR3 is encoded by other sequences in the same sample as well.

The CDR3 consists of 13 residues. Looked up from germline, CDR1 is SGHTA and CDR2 is FQGNSA. The germline V and J ends were trimmed by 4 bases and 2 bases, with 7 bases remaining between them. Sample: naive CD4+ T cells from blood. This clonotype was obtained from a man between 18 and 35 years old with type 1 diabetes. The chain has TRBV7-2 and TRBJ2-3; D gene ambiguous. Written as DNA, the CDR3 is TGTGCCAGCAGCTCGGCCTCCACAGATACGCAGTATTTT. It translates to CASSSASTDTQYF.